The entry below gives a single TCR beta chain sequence along with its context. This specimen includes other DNA sequences encoding the same CDR3. These data come from a study of STAT5B mutations in CD4+ large granular lymphocyte leukemia. V was pared by 4 bases and J by 6 bases, with 5 bases of the junction left unmatched. The V gene's germline CDR1 is SGHRS and CDR2 YFSETQ. The CDR3 consists of 14 residues. Sequenced by immunoSEQ multiplex PCR; TCRdb stores in-frame clones only, minus some. Of about 30,000 clones listed, roughly 77% are singletons. This rearrangement joins TRBV5-1 to TRBJ2-1; 9 bases match TRBD2. The receptor's source is a human donor in good health. Sequenced: CD4+ T cells from blood buffy coats. CDR3: CASSPSGTINEQFF. CDR3 sequence (DNA): TGCGCCAGCAGCCCTAGCGGGACGATCAATGAGCAGTTCTTC. Looking up the rest from reference TRBV5-1 and TRBJ2-1 gives the full variable domain: KAGVTQTPRYLIKTRGQQVTLSCSPISGHRSVSWYQQTPGQGLQFLFEYFSETQRNKGNFPGRFSGRQFSNSRSEMNVSTLELGDSALYLCASSPSGTINEQFFGPGTRLTVL.